Included here is one T cell receptor beta chain sequence, with context. What it binds is unknown. The primer mix had 60 Vbeta and 13 Jbeta primers. In the original analysis: Later analysis identified roughly 82 million unique TCR beta chains, about 10 million shared. The data were produced by immunoSEQ multiplex PCR, yet TCRdb's version contains in-frame clones alone and is incomplete. That table gives V, J and clone size, and the DNA gave D and trimming. The sample yields approximately 150,000 clones, 60% to 80% seen once. The entry originates in a study of cytomegalovirus exposure and HLA in healthy donors. Turning to the study itself: A preliminary data release comprised tens of millions of unique TCRs obtained from HLA-typed donors.

Study findings and constraints: When a later analysis was performed, an Asian-associated ancestry cluster reportedly had fewer N-insertions than the approximately 690-donor mean. Previously analyzed data showed that most TCR beta V segments were productive at a frequency of about 90% or about 30%.

Per the germline V gene, CDR1 is MDHEN and CDR2 is SYDVKM. V was clipped by 2 bases and J by 4 bases, with 8 bases between them. The CDR3 contains 13 residues. Sequenced material: PBMCs. This clonotype was sampled from a man aged 18 to 30 in good health and CMV-seropositive. J is TRBJ2-5 and V is TRBV28; TRBD1 might be the D (5 bases). The CDR3 here is CASSLGAAETQYF. The CDR3 DNA is TGTGCCAGCAGTTTAGGGGCTGCAGAGACCCAGTACTTC. Variable domain in full (rest from reference TRBV28 and TRBJ2-5): DVKVTQSSRYLVKRTGEKVFLECVQDMDHENMFWYRQDPGLGLRLIYFSYDVKMKEKGDIPEGYSVSREKKERFSLILESASTNQTSMYLCASSLGAAETQYFGPGTRLLVL.